A selection of T cell receptor beta chains follows, all from one sample in a study of read filtering for tumor transcriptome and immune sequencing. TCRdb called the reads again in MiXCR, with one record for every CDR3 protein. The sample records roughly 41,000 distinct CDR3 sequences, roughly 13% being singletons. Material: a population of CD138-negative cells sorted from bone marrow. These receptors all stem from a donor aged 40 or over with multiple myeloma. CDR3s include the opening cysteine and the closing phenylalanine or tryptophan. D genes are given only for firm matches. Clone sizes are given selectively: once, few, many, or a class where the clone is expanded.

size,J,D,V,CDR3,DNA
many,TRBJ2-3,-,TRBV28,CASSRLGYTDTQYF,TGTGCCAGCAGCCGACTAGGCTACACAGATACGCAGTATTTT
many,TRBJ2-1,TRBD2,TRBV5-1,CASSTRPGTTYNEQFF,TGCGCCAGCAGTACCCGCCCCGGGACTACCTACAATGAGCAGTTCTTC
few,TRBJ2-5,-,TRBV18,CASSPSRNQETQYF,TGTGCCAGCTCACCATCCAGAAATCAAGAGACCCAGTACTTC
many,TRBJ2-1,TRBD2,TRBV9,CASSVGLAGLGEQFF,TGTGCCAGCAGCGTAGGGCTAGCGGGACTCGGTGAGCAGTTCTTC
many,TRBJ2-1,-,TRBV5-6,CASSLVSRAANGEQFF,TGTGCCAGCAGCTTGGTTAGCAGGGCCGCCAATGGTGAGCAGTTCTTC
few,TRBJ2-2,TRBD2,TRBV29-1,CSVELAAGGHTGELFF,TGCAGCGTTGAACTTGCTGCGGGAGGACACACCGGGGAGCTGTTTTTT
many,TRBJ2-1,-,TRBV12-3/TRBV12-4,CASSLAGIDNEQFF,TGTGCCAGCAGTTTAGCCGGAATCGACAATGAGCAGTTCTTC
-,TRBJ2-4,TRBD1,TRBV6-5,CASSYSYEGAAKNIQYF,TGTGCCAGCAGTTACTCGTACGAGGGGGCGGCCAAAAACATTCAGTACTTC
many,TRBJ2-1,-,TRBV6-2/TRBV6-3,CATRTAYNEQFF,TGTGCCACGAGGACTGCCTACAATGAGCAGTTCTTC
many,TRBJ2-7,-,TRBV7-2,CASSPGSLYEQYF,TGTGCCAGCAGCCCAGGGAGCCTCTACGAGCAGTACTTC
many,TRBJ2-2,TRBD2,TRBV7-2,CASSLAGGPTGELFF,TGTGCCAGCAGCTTAGCGGGAGGGCCCACCGGGGAGCTGTTTTTT
many,TRBJ2-7,TRBD1,TRBV4-2,CASSQGRGTGVDEQYF,TGTGCCAGCAGCCAAGGAAGGGGAACAGGGGTCGACGAGCAGTACTTC
medium-sized,TRBJ2-1,TRBD2,TRBV20-1,CSAQGLAGSSSYNEQFF,TGCAGTGCTCAGGGACTAGCGGGGTCGAGCTCCTACAATGAGCAGTTCTTC
many,TRBJ2-2,-,TRBV12-3/TRBV12-4,CASSLGAGRSPGELFF,TGTGCCAGCAGTCTTGGGGCGGGACGTTCGCCCGGGGAGCTGTTTTTT
many,TRBJ2-7,-,TRBV20-1,CSATPSSYEQYF,TGCAGTGCTACCCCTAGCTCCTACGAGCAGTACTTC
-,TRBJ1-1,-,TRBV7-3,CVSSPNGQRAGMGTEAFF,TGTGTCAGCAGCCCTAACGGGCAAAGGGCAGGCATGGGCACTGAAGCTTTCTTT
few,TRBJ1-5,-,TRBV6-1,CASSEGGGSNQPQHF,TGTGCCAGCAGTGAAGGGGGGGGGAGCAATCAGCCCCAGCATTTT
many,TRBJ1-5,TRBD1,TRBV20-1,CSARAQGQAENQPQHF,TGCAGTGCTAGAGCACAGGGGCAGGCTGAGAATCAGCCCCAGCATTTT
many,TRBJ2-1,TRBD2,TRBV28,CASSFQLAGGNEQFF,TGTGCCAGCAGTTTTCAACTAGCGGGAGGCAATGAGCAGTTCTTC
many,TRBJ2-7,TRBD1,TRBV29-1,CSADRGDEQYF,TGCAGCGCCGACAGGGGGGACGAGCAGTACTTC
many,TRBJ2-3,TRBD2,TRBV20-1,CSAGLAGTDTQYF,TGCAGTGCTGGACTAGCGGGAACAGATACGCAGTATTTT
many,TRBJ1-5,TRBD1,TRBV29-1,CSVQGAGQPQHF,TGCAGCGTCCAGGGGGCAGGTCAGCCCCAGCATTTT
many,TRBJ2-3,TRBD2,TRBV6-2/TRBV6-3,CASSSGTSGWHTQYF,TGTGCCAGCAGTTCCGGGACTAGCGGTTGGCATACGCAGTATTTT
-,TRBJ2-7,-,TRBV19,CASSISGREFAYGQYF,TGTGCCAGTAGTATCAGCGGACGGGAGTTCGCCTACGGGCAGTACTTC
many,TRBJ2-1,-,TRBV3-1,CASSQDTLGSYNEQFF,TGTGCCAGCAGCCAAGATACGTTAGGGTCCTACAATGAGCAGTTCTTC
many,TRBJ2-1,TRBD2,TRBV20-1,CSASYPLAGGRNNEQFF,TGCAGTGCTAGTTACCCCCTAGCGGGAGGGAGGAACAATGAGCAGTTCTTC
few,TRBJ2-5,-,TRBV11-3,CANHYFLGRTCQETQYF,TGTGCCAACCACTATTTCTTGGGCAGGACCTGCCAAGAGACCCAGTACTTC
many,TRBJ1-1,TRBD1,TRBV27,CASSLQGATTEAFF,TGTGCCAGCAGTCTACAGGGGGCAACCACTGAAGCTTTCTTT
many,TRBJ1-1,-,TRBV4-2,CASSQEGQRNTEAFF,TGTGCCAGCAGCCAAGAAGGTCAAAGAAACACTGAAGCTTTCTTT
-,TRBJ2-7,TRBD1,TRBV5-1,CASSLGTATYEQYF,TGCGCCAGCAGCCTCGGGACAGCTACCTACGAGCAGTACTTC
many,TRBJ1-2,-,TRBV6-6,CASSSSTGADGYTF,-
many,TRBJ1-2,TRBD1,TRBV29-1,CSVGRGPDGYTF,TGCAGCGTTGGAAGGGGGCCGGATGGCTACACCTTC